Below are 8 T cell receptor beta chains sequenced from a single sample in a study of blood T cell repertoires in COVID-19. Only in-frame clones appear in the TCRdb table, and some are missing; sequencing was by immunoSEQ multiplex PCR. Among fewer than 110,000 clones listed, roughly 84% were seen once. Material for sequencing was peripheral blood. The origin of the receptors is a human donor in a cohort sampled during active COVID-19.

The chain employs TRBV3-1 (or the pseudogene TRBV3-2) and TRBJ1-3; D ambiguous. Trimming took off 5 bases at V and 1 base at J, with 9 bases between the two ends. Germline V gene lookup returns CDR1 LGHDT and CDR2 YNNKEL (reference sequence). The CDR3 runs to 14 residues. The CDR3: CASSALQSGNTIYF. In DNA form, the CDR3 reads TGTGCCAGCAGCGCTTTACAGTCTGGAAACACCATATATTTT.

The CDR3 protein is CASSQDWGGSGELFF. CDR3 in DNA: TGCGCCAGCAGCCAAGATTGGGGAGGGTCCGGGGAGCTGTTTTTT. The J gene is TRBJ2-2, the V gene TRBV4-3; 7 positions agree with TRBD2. The ends lost 0 bases at V and 6 bases at J; junction bases unmatched: 4. Per germline, CDR1 LGHNA and CDR2 YSLEER. CDR3 length equals 15 residues.

The count of this clone is one. This sequence joins TRBV27 and TRBJ2-5; TRBD2 is a possible D gene (6 bases). The length of the CDR3 is 14 residues. V dropped 6 bases and J dropped 5 bases, with 16 bases sitting between them. Germline values: CDR1 MNHEY, CDR2 SMNVEV (reference sequence). This chain's CDR3 is CASSLWGDGETQYF. The CDR3 DNA reads TGTGCCAGCAGCCTTTGGGGGGATGGGGAGACCCAGTACTTC.

The rearrangement joins TRBV29-1 to TRBJ1-6, with a tentative D call TRBD1 (5 bases). The germline V gene has CDR1 SQVTM and CDR2 ANQGSEA. This CDR3 is built from 14 residues. Trimming took off 6 bases at V and 0 bases at J, with 9 bases between the two ends. This CDR3 reads CSVADSSYNSPLHF. The CDR3 bases are TGCAGCGTCGCTGACAGCTCCTATAATTCACCCCTCCACTTT.

The chain couples TRBV19 to TRBJ2-7; the D is unclear. V lost 4 bases, J lost 4 bases, and 14 bases lay in between. The CDR3 covers 14 residues. Looked up from germline, CDR1 is LNHDA and CDR2 is SQIVND (reference sequence). The CDR3 spells CASSTIHGEYEQYF. DNA of the CDR3: TGTGCCAGTAGTACCATACACGGAGAGTACGAGCAGTACTTC.

V gene TRBV10-1 combines with J gene TRBJ1-5; possible D gene TRBD1, 5 bases. The germline gives CDR1 WNHNN, CDR2 SYGVQD (reference sequence). Deletions cut 5 bases from V and 0 bases from J, with 29 bases between. This CDR3 has 21 residues. In nucleotides, the CDR3 is TGCGCCAGCAGTCCCCCGGGGGGAGGGGCGCTTTTGGGGTATAGCAATCAGCCCCAGCATTTT. Translated: CASSPPGGGALLGYSNQPQHF.

J is TRBJ2-1 and V is TRBV25-1; D perhaps matches TRBD2 (7 bases). V shed 3 bases and J shed 3 bases, with 18 bases lying between them. The germline V gene has CDR1 MGHDK and CDR2 SYGVNS. The CDR3 has 17 residues. The CDR3 DNA follows: TGTGCCAGCAGTGATGCTGGGGGGGGCGATAACTACAATGAGCAGTTCTTC. Translation gives CASSDAGGGDNYNEQFF.

J is TRBJ2-1 and V is TRBV6-2 or TRBV6-3; TRBD2 agrees at 12 bases. V was clipped by 6 bases and J by 5 bases; unmatched bases: 5. This CDR3 region has 15 residues. Germline loops: CDR1 MNHEY, CDR2 SVGEGT. The CDR3 spells CASSRTSGGHNEQFF. The DNA of the CDR3 is TGTGCCAGCAGCCGTACTAGCGGGGGGCACAATGAGCAGTTCTTC.